Shown below are 14 T cell receptor beta chains from a single sample sequenced in a study of response to subunit inactivated influenza vaccine. TCRdb processed the RT-PCR reads anew with MiXCR; each CDR3 protein has one entry. Among hundreds of thousands of distinct CDR3 sequences listed, 10% to 15% were seen once. Sequencing used PBMCs from blood, obtained on the day of vaccination. The receptors were sampled from a man aged 45-65 years who received an inactivated influenza vaccine.

This clonotype has just a few counts. V gene TRBV20-1 combines with J gene TRBJ2-4; TRBD1 agrees at 9 bases. The CDR3 contains 13 residues. The V segment lost 2 bases and the J segment 8 bases; nucleotides outside the gene matches: 4. The germline CDR1 and CDR2 sequences are DFQATT and SNEGSKA (reference sequence). The CDR3 DNA reads TGCAGTGCTAGACTGGACAGGGGAGACATTCAGTACTTC. It translates to CSARLDRGDIQYF.

The sample holds a few counts of this clonotype. This chain connects TRBV11-1 to TRBJ2-3; tentative D call: TRBD2 (5 bases). V lost 0 bases to trimming and J lost 1 base, with 17 bases between them. The CDR3 sequence is 18 residues long. The germline gives CDR1 SGHAT, CDR2 FQDESV (reference sequence). The CDR3: CASSLALVSAPGTDTQYF. The DNA of the CDR3 is TGTGCCAGCAGCTTAGCCCTGGTTAGCGCCCCAGGCACAGATACGCAGTATTTT.

This clonotype was detected ten times or more. The chain joins TRBV7-8 to TRBJ2-7; TRBD2 is a possible D gene (5 bases). The ends were cut back, 6 bases at V and 0 bases at J, with 12 bases in the middle. The CDR3 consists of 14 residues. Germline CDR1 SGHVS, CDR2 FQNEAQ. CDR3 bases: TGTGCCAGCAGACCCACGGGAAACTCCTACGAGCAGTACTTC. It is translated as CASRPTGNSYEQYF.

The chain carries TRBV5-5 and TRBJ1-2; 7 positions agree with TRBD1. The length of the CDR3 is 13 residues. Per the germline V gene, CDR1 is SGHKS and CDR2 is YYEKEE (reference sequence). Trimming took 3 bases from V and 5 from J; bases not matched to a gene: 4. CDR3 sequence reads: CASSYQGGYGYTF. CDR3 DNA: TGTGCCAGCAGCTATCAGGGGGGGTATGGCTACACCTTC.

Here the CDR3 DNA reads TGTGCCTGGATTCCGACGGGGATATCCTACGAGCAGTACTTC. Encoded protein: CAWIPTGISYEQYF. The V call is TRBV30, the J call TRBJ2-7; tentatively, D is TRBD2 (5 bases). Germline loops: CDR1 GTSNPN, CDR2 SVGIG (reference sequence). V was trimmed by 4 bases and J by 1 base, leaving 14 bases between them. There are 14 residues in the CDR3.

This clonotype came up a few times. In nucleotides, the CDR3 is TGTGCCAGCTCAGGGGCAGGGGGCTCCAACGTCCTGACTTTC. Protein: CASSGAGGSNVLTF. The chain uses TRBV18 and TRBJ2-6, with 8 nucleotides matching TRBD1. CDR3 length: 14 residues. Germline V gene sequence: CDR1 KGHSH, CDR2 LQKENI. The V and J ends lost 5 bases and 8 bases, in that order; junction bases with no gene match: 5.

V is TRBV12-3 or TRBV12-4 and J is TRBJ2-6; D call uncertain. V lost 10 bases and J lost 1, with 8 bases in between. The length of the CDR3 is 13 residues. CDR3 in amino acids: CATKGSGANVLTF. The DNA for the CDR3 is TGTGCCACGAAAGGGTCTGGGGCCAACGTCCTGACTTTC.

This clonotype was picked up a small number of times. The CDR3 loop reads CASSLGLAGVSYEQYF. CDR3 nucleotides: TGTGCCAGCAGCCTTGGACTAGCGGGGGTCTCCTACGAGCAGTACTTC. V is TRBV3-1 and J is TRBJ2-7; 13 bases map to TRBD2. The CDR3 sequence is 16 residues long. Germline V gene data show CDR1 as LGHDT and CDR2 as YNNKEL (reference sequence). V was clipped by 4 bases and J by 0 bases; unmatched bases: 3.

This CDR3 reads CASSLARGLAGNYEQYF. CDR3 DNA: TGTGCCAGCAGTCTCGCTCGGGGACTAGCGGGAAACTACGAGCAGTACTTC. This chain links TRBV28 with TRBJ2-7, with 13 bases aligning to TRBD2. The CDR3 is 17 residues long. Germline V gives CDR1 MDHEN, CDR2 SYDVKM. V lost 5 bases, J lost 3 bases, and 10 bases stayed unmatched.

The V gene is TRBV2, the J gene TRBJ1-4; TRBD1 might be the D (5 bases). Trimming removed 3 bases from V and 8 bases from J, with 10 bases in between. Germline V gives CDR1 SNHLY, CDR2 FYNNEI. The CDR3 consists of 13 residues. The CDR3 reads CASSDRRQEKLFF. CDR3 nucleotide sequence: TGTGCCAGCAGTGACCGCCGACAGGAAAAACTGTTTTTT.

This clonotype came up many times. The chain couples TRBV5-5 to TRBJ1-5; D uncertain. With 4 bases removed from V and 1 base from J, the gap between germline ends came to 9 bases. This CDR3 contains 14 residues. Germline-derived CDR1 and CDR2 are SGHKS and YYEKEE (reference sequence). The CDR3 loop is CASSPGASNQPQHF. DNA of the CDR3: TGTGCCAGCAGCCCCGGAGCGAGCAATCAGCCCCAGCATTTT.

The chain combines TRBV24-1 with TRBJ2-5; 12 positions agree with TRBD1. V was pared by 5 bases and J by 6 bases, with 6 bases of the junction left unmatched. The germline V gene encodes CDR1 KGHDR and CDR2 SFDVKD. The CDR3 spans 15 residues. CDR3 amino acids: CATSAGTGGRKTQYF. The DNA of the CDR3 is TGTGCCACCAGTGCTGGGACAGGGGGCAGAAAGACCCAGTACTTC.

This chain connects TRBV5-4 to TRBJ2-2; perhaps TRBD2 as D (5 bases). V dropped 2 bases and J dropped 1 base, with 15 bases sitting between them. The CDR3 length is 17 residues. The V gene's germline CDR1 is SGHNT and CDR2 YYREEE (reference sequence). The CDR3 is CASSFNAGHMNTGELFF. The CDR3 nucleotides are TGTGCCAGCAGCTTTAATGCGGGCCACATGAACACCGGGGAGCTGTTTTTT. Drawing the rest from reference TRBV5-4 and TRBJ2-2, the complete variable domain is ETGVTQSPTHLIKTRGQQVTLRCSSQSGHNTVSWYQQALGQGPQFIFQYYREEENGRGNFPPRFSGLQFPNYSSELNVNALELDDSALYLCASSFNAGHMNTGELFFGEGSRLTVL.

This clonotype came up many times. The gene calls are TRBV7-9 and TRBJ2-1; 8 nucleotides align to TRBD2. With V trimmed by 5 bases and J by 4 bases, 7 bases remained unmatched. This CDR3 contains 15 residues. CDR1 and CDR2 from the germline V gene are SEHNR and FQNEAQ (reference sequence). The CDR3 spells CASSTSGRGYNEQFF. The CDR3 DNA reads TGTGCCAGCAGCACTAGCGGACGAGGTTACAATGAGCAGTTCTTC.